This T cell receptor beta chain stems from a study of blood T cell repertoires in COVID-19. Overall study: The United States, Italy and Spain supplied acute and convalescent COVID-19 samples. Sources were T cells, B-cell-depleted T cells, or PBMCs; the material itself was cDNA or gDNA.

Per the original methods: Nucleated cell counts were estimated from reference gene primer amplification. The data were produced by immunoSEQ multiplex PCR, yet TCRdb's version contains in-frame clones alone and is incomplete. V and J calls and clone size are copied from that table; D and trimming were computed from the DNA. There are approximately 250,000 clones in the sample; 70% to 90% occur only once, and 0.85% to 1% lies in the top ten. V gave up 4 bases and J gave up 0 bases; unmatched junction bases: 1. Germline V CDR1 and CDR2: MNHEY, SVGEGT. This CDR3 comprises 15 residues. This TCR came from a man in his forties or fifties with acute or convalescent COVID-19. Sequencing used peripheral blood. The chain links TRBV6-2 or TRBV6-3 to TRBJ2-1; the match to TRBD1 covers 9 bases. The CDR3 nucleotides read TGTGCCAGCAGTTCACAGGGGGCCTCCTACAATGAGCAGTTCTTC. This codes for CASSSQGASYNEQFF.